This is a list of T cell receptor beta chains from one sample in a study of CD8+CD57+ T cells in acquired aplastic anemia. TCRdb called the reads again in MiXCR, with one record for every CDR3 protein. The table includes more than 150,000 distinct CDR3 sequences, about 50% detected once. The sequencing input was sorted CD4+, CD8+, or CD8+CD57+ T cells (not recorded which) from PBMCs. Receptors originate from a human donor with aplastic anemia. The CDR3 runs from the conserved cysteine through the conserved F or W. The order of the fields is V gene, clone size, J gene, D gene, CDR3 DNA, CDR3 protein. A D gene is named only where the DNA matches it firmly. Clone size is stated in some rows and not others, as once, few, many or a class when expanded.

>TRBV20-1|many|TRBJ1-2|TRBD1
TGCAGTGCTAGAGTCGCCGACAGGGGAATGAATAACTATGGCTACACCTTC
CSARVADRGMNNYGYTF
>TRBV15|.|TRBJ1-4|.
TGTGCCACCAGCAGAGGTCCCCTCGCAAAACTGTTTTTT
CATSRGPLAKLFF
>TRBV2|.|TRBJ2-1|TRBD1
TGTGCCAGCAGTTTATTAGGACAGGGGGCCTACGAGCAGTTCTTC
CASSLLGQGAYEQFF
>TRBV5-1|many|TRBJ1-1|.
TGCGCCAGCAGCTCACAGGTAGGGAACACTGAAGCTTTCTTT
CASSSQVGNTEAFF
>TRBV7-9|.|TRBJ2-7|.
TGTGCCAGCAGCCCAAAGATTGGGCCTTACGAGCAGTACTTC
CASSPKIGPYEQYF
>TRBV7-6|few|TRBJ2-3|.
TGTGCCAGCAGCTTAGGGGGGAGCGGGAGCACAGATACGCAGTATTTT
CASSLGGSGSTDTQYF
>TRBV24-1|.|TRBJ2-6|TRBD1
TGTGCCTCCCCTACAGGGGCGATCTCTGGGGCCAACGTCCTGACTTTC
CASPTGAISGANVLTF
>TRBV29-1|.|TRBJ2-7|.
TGCAGCGTTCAACCAAGCGCCTACGAGCAGTACTTC
CSVQPSAYEQYF
>TRBV19|.|TRBJ1-5|TRBD1
TGTGCCACCACAGGGGCGAGGGATCAGCCCCAGCATTTT
CATTGARDQPQHF
>TRBV24-1|.|TRBJ2-1|.
TGTGCAACCAGTGACCCGGACGGGATATTTTACAATGAGCAGTTCTTC
CATSDPDGIFYNEQFF
>TRBV29-1|few|TRBJ1-6|TRBD1
TGCAGCGCACGGGACAGCACCGATAATTCACCCCTCCACTTT
CSARDSTDNSPLHF
>TRBV20-1|.|TRBJ2-7|TRBD2
TGCAGTGCTAGTACTAGCGGGGGACCCTACGAGCAGTACTTC
CSASTSGGPYEQYF
>TRBV19|.|TRBJ1-5|.
TGTGCCAGTTTCTCGGGTAGCAATCAGCCCCAGCATTTT
CASFSGSNQPQHF
>TRBV2|.|TRBJ2-2|.
TGTGCCAGCAGTCAGACCCCCGAGAACACCGGGGAGCTGTTTTTT
CASSQTPENTGELFF
>TRBV19|.|TRBJ2-1|TRBD2
TGTGCCAGTAGTTTGCGGGAGACGCGTTTTGAGCAGTTCTTC
CASSLRETRFEQFF
>TRBV5-5|many|TRBJ1-4|.
TGTGCCAGCAGCTTCGGTCCGTCTTCTAATGAAAAACTGTTTTTT
CASSFGPSSNEKLFF
>TRBV9|many|TRBJ1-1|.
TGTGCCAGCAGCGTAAATGGGTTGGCGAACACTGAAGCTTTCTTT
CASSVNGLANTEAFF
>TRBV2|.|TRBJ1-2|.
TGTGCCAGCAGTGGGGAGAGGAGTGTAGGCTACACCTTC
CASSGERSVGYTF
>TRBV10-3|few|TRBJ2-5|TRBD2
TGTGCCATCAGTGATTGGCCTAGCGGGGGGCGGGAGACCCAGTACTTC
CAISDWPSGGRETQYF
>TRBV7-6|many|TRBJ2-1|TRBD2
TGTGCCAGCAGCTTAGCAGCGGGGGGGCCTTACAATGAGCAGTTCTTC
CASSLAAGGPYNEQFF
>TRBV10-3|.|TRBJ2-1|TRBD1
TGTGCCATCAGTGCTCCAGGGGGCGTCGCCTACAATGAGCAGTTCTTC
CAISAPGGVAYNEQFF
>TRBV20-1|.|TRBJ2-5|TRBD2
TGCAGCTCTATGGCGGGGGGTGTGGGGACCCAGTACTTC
CSSMAGGVGTQYF
>TRBV11-1|.|TRBJ2-3|TRBD2
TGTGCCAGCAGCCCAGCTACGCGGGAGGGGGCAGATACGCAGTATTTT
CASSPATREGADTQYF
>TRBV19|.|TRBJ1-5|.
TGTGCCAGTAGTATTACCGTTCGGGCAAGTCAGCCCCAGCATTTT
CASSITVRASQPQHF
>TRBV20-1|.|TRBJ1-4|TRBD1
TGCAGTGCCGGCCCCGGGACAGGGGACGTGGAAAAACTGTTTTTT
CSAGPGTGDVEKLFF
>TRBV19|few|TRBJ2-2|.
TGTGCCAGTAGTATTTCGGCGAACACCGGGGAGCTGTTTTTT
CASSISANTGELFF
>TRBV7-2|.|TRBJ2-7|.
TGTGCCAGCAGCTTACATGGGACAACCTACGAGCAGTACTTC
CASSLHGTTYEQYF
>TRBV29-1|.|TRBJ2-7|.
TGCAGCGTTGAAGGTGGTCGGCAGGAGTTTTACGAGCAGTACTTC
CSVEGGRQEFYEQYF
>TRBV12-3/TRBV12-4|many|TRBJ2-2|.
TGTGCCAGCAGTGATTTTACCGGGGAGCTGTTTTTT
CASSDFTGELFF
>TRBV15|.|TRBJ2-5|TRBD2
TGTGCCACCAGCGGGGGGGGACTAGCGGCTGAAACCCAGTACTTC
CATSGGGLAAETQYF
>TRBV24-1|.|TRBJ1-2|.
TGTGCCACCAGTGGCCGCGACACAGGTCTGGGGTACTATGGCTACACCTTC
CATSGRDTGLGYYGYTF
>TRBV10-3|many|TRBJ2-5|.
TGTGCCATCAGTGAGGGGCGGGGTGGAGAGACCCAGTACTTC
CAISEGRGGETQYF
>TRBV19|.|TRBJ1-6|.
TGTGCCAGTACCGCACTTAGCTCCTATAATTCACCCCTCCACTTT
CASTALSSYNSPLHF
>TRBV10-2|.|TRBJ2-7|.
TGCGCCAGCAGTGAGACAGGAGACTACGAGCAGTACTTC
CASSETGDYEQYF
>TRBV24-1|.|TRBJ2-3|.
TGTGCCACCAGTCAAGCAGATACGCAGTATTTT
CATSQADTQYF
>TRBV11-2|.|TRBJ2-7|.
TGTGCCAGCAGCACCCTAAAGACTTACGAGCAGTACTTC
CASSTLKTYEQYF
>TRBV20-1|once|TRBJ1-2|TRBD1
TGCAGTGCTAGAGATAGTGGGACAGCCAACTATGGCTACACCTTC
CSARDSGTANYGYTF
>TRBV15|.|TRBJ1-1|TRBD1
TGTGCCACCAGCACAACCGAATGGACAGGGGTCGGTGAAGCTTTCTTT
CATSTTEWTGVGEAFF
>TRBV7-9|.|TRBJ2-5|.
TGTGCCAGCAGCCAGGCTCTACAAGAGACCCAGTACTTC
CASSQALQETQYF
>TRBV19|.|TRBJ2-4|TRBD2
TGTGCCAGTAGTATTGGGGGAGGGGCCAAAAACATTCAGTACTTC
CASSIGGGAKNIQYF
>TRBV2|.|TRBJ2-3|TRBD2
TGTGCCAGCACGCTAGCGGGGGGGAAGGGCACAGATACGCAGTATTTT
CASTLAGGKGTDTQYF
>TRBV28|few|TRBJ1-1|.
TGTGCCAGCAGTTTGGTGGGACGGGTGAACACTGAAGCTTTCTTT
CASSLVGRVNTEAFF
>TRBV20-1|few|TRBJ2-1|TRBD2
TGCAGTGCTAGAGTCATCGGGCGGGGGGACGTCAATGAGCAGTTCTTC
CSARVIGRGDVNEQFF
>TRBV10-3|.|TRBJ1-5|.
TGTGCCATCAGTGTACAGGGAAGCAATCAGCCCCAGCATTTT
CAISVQGSNQPQHF
>TRBV9|.|TRBJ1-5|.
TGTGCCAGCAGCGGAGGGGACAGCAATCAGCCCCAGCATTTT
CASSGGDSNQPQHF
>TRBV7-2|.|TRBJ2-7|TRBD1
TGTGCCAGCAGTAAGACAGGGCGTGGAGCCTACGAGCAGTACTTC
CASSKTGRGAYEQYF
>TRBV14|.|TRBJ2-7|.
TGTGCCAGCAGCCAAGTCGCCAGGGGGGTTGGGGAGCAGTACTTC
CASSQVARGVGEQYF
>TRBV27|many|TRBJ2-7|TRBD1
TGTGCCAGCAGTACCCCCCGGGACAGGGACAACGAGCAGTACTTC
CASSTPRDRDNEQYF
>TRBV19|.|TRBJ1-1|.
TGCGCCAGTAGATTCAAGGTAGAAGTTTTCTTT
CASRFKVEVFF